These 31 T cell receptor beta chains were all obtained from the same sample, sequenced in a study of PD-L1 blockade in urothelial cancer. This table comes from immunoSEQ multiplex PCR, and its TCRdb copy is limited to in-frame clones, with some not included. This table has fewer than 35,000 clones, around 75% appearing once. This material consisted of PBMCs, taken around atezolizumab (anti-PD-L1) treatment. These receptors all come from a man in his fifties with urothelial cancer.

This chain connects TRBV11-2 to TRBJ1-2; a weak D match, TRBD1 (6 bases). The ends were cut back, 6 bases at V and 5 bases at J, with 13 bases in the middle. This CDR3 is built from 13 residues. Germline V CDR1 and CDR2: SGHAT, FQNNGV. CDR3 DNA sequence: TGTGCCAGCAGACAGGGTAAAGGGTATGGCTACACCTTC. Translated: CASRQGKGYGYTF.

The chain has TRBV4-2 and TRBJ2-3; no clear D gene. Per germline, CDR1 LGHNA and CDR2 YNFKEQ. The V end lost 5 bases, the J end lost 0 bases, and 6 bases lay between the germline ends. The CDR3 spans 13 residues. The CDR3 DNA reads TGTGCCAGCAGCGAACGGAGCACAGATACGCAGTATTTT. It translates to CASSERSTDTQYF.

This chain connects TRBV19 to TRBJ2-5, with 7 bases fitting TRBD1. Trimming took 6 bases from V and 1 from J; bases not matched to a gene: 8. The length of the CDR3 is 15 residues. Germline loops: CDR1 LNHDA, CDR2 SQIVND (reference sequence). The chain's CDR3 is CASRPAGTAQETQYF. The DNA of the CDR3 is TGTGCCAGTAGGCCAGCCGGGACAGCCCAAGAGACCCAGTACTTC.

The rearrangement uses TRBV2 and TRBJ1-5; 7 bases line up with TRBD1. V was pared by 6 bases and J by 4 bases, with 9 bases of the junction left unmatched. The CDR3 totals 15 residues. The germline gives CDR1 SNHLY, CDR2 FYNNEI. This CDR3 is CASSADRAWNQPQHF. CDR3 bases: TGTGCCAGCAGCGCTGACAGGGCGTGGAATCAGCCCCAGCATTTT.

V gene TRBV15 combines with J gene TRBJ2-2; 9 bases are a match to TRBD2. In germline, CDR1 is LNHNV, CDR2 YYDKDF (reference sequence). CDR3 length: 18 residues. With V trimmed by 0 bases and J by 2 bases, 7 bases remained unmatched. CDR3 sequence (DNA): TGTGCCACCAGCAGAGAACCGCAGACTAGCGGAAACACCGGGGAGCTGTTTTTT. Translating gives CATSREPQTSGNTGELFF.

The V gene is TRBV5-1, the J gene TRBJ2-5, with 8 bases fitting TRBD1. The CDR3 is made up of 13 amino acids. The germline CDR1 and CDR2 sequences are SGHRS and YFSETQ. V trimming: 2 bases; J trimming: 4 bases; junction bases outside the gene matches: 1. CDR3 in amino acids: CASSFTGGETQYF. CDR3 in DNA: TGCGCCAGCAGCTTTACAGGGGGAGAGACCCAGTACTTC.

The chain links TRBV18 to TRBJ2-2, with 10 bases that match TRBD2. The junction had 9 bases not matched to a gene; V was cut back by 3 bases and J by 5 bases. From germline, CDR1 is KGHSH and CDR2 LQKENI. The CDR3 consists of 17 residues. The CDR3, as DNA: TGTGCCAGCTCACCGCAGGCTAGCGGGAGACGGACCGGGGAGCTGTTTTTT. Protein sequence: CASSPQASGRRTGELFF.

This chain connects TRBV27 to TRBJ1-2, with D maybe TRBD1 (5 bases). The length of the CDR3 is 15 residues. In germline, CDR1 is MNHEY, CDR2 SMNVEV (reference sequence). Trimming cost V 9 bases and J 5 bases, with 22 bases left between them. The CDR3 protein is CASGQPGLASYGYTF. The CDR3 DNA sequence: TGTGCCAGTGGACAACCGGGACTGGCGTCGTATGGCTACACCTTC.

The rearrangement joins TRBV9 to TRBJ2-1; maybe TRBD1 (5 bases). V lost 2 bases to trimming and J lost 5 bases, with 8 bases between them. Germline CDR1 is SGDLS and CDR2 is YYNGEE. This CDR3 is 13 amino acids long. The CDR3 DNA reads TGTGCCAGCAGCGTCGACAGAAACAATGAGCAGTTCTTC. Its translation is CASSVDRNNEQFF.

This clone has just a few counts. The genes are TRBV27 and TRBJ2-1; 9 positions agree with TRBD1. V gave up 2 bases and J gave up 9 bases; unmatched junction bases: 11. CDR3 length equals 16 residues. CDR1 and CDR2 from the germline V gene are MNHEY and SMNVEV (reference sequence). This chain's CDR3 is CASSLRPGQGELEQFF. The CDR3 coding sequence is TGTGCCAGCAGTTTAAGACCGGGACAGGGTGAGCTTGAGCAGTTCTTC.

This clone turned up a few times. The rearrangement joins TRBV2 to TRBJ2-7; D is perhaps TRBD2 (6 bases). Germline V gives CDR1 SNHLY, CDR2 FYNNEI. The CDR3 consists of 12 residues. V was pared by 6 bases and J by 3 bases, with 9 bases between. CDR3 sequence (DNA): TGTGCCAGCAGCTCGGGGGTCTACGAGCAGTACTTC. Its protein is CASSSGVYEQYF.

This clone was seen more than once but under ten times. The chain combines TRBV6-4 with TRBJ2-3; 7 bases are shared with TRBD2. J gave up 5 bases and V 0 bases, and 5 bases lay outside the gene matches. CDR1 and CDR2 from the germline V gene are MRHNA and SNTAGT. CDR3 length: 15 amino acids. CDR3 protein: CASSDSGLDVDTQYF. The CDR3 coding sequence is TGTGCCAGCAGTGACTCCGGACTAGACGTAGATACGCAGTATTTT.

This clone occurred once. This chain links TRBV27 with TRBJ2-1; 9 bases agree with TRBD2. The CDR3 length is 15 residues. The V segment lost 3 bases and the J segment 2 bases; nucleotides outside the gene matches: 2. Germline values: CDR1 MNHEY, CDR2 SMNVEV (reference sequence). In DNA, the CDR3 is TGTGCCAGCAGTTTCGGACTAGCGCCCTACAATGAGCAGTTCTTC. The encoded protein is CASSFGLAPYNEQFF.

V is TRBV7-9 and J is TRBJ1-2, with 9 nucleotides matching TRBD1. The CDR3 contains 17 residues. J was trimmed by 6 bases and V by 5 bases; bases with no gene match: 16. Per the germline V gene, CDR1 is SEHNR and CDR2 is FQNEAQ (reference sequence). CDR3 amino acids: CASSPNRGRDTWNGYTF. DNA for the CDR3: TGTGCCAGCAGCCCAAACAGGGGGCGGGATACCTGGAATGGCTACACCTTC.

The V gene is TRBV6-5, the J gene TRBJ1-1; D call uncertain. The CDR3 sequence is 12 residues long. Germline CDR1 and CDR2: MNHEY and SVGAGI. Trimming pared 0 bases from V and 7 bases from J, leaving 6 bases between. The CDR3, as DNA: TGTGCCAGCAGTTACTCGAGGTTTGAAGCTTTCTTT. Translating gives CASSYSRFEAFF.

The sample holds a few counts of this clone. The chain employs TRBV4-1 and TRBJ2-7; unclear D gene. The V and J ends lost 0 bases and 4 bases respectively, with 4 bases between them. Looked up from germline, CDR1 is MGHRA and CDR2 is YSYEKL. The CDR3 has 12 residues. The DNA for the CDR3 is TGCGCCAGCAGCCAAGATGAGTACGAGCAGTACTTC. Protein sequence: CASSQDEYEQYF.

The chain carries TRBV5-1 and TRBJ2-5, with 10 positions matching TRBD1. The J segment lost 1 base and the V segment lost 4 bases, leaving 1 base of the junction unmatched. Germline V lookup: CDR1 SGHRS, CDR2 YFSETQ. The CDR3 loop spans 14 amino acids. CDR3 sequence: CASSGQGVQETQYF. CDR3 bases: TGCGCCAGCAGCGGACAGGGGGTCCAAGAGACCCAGTACTTC.

This CDR3 reads CASSLGTSANYGYTF. The CDR3 nucleotides are TGCGCCAGCAGCTTGGGGACATCGGCTAACTATGGCTACACCTTC. The rearrangement links TRBV5-1 to TRBJ1-2; TRBD1 is a possible D gene (5 bases). V lost 0 bases, J lost 0 bases, and 9 bases lay in between. The germline CDR1 and CDR2 sequences are SGHRS and YFSETQ. The CDR3 length is 15 residues.

The CDR3 reads CSVPRTGAAFF. In DNA, the CDR3 is TGCAGCGTGCCTCGGACAGGGGCAGCTTTCTTT. V gene TRBV29-1 combines with J gene TRBJ1-1, with 9 bases identical to TRBD1. The V gene end was trimmed by 6 bases and the J gene end by 10 bases; junction bases not matched to a gene: 6. Per the germline V gene, CDR1 is SQVTM and CDR2 is ANQGSEA. The CDR3 contains 11 residues.

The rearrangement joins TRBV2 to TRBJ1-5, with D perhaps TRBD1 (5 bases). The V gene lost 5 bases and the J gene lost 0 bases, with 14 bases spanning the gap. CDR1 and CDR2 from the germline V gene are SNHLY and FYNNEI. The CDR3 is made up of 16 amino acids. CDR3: CASSTTAGGSNQPQHF. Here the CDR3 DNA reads TGTGCCAGCAGTACCACAGCGGGGGGTAGCAATCAGCCCCAGCATTTT.

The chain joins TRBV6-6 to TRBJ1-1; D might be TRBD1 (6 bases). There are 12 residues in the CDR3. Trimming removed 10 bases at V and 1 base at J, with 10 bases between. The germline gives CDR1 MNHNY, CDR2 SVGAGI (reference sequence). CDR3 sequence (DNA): TGTGCCATCACGACAGGGAACACTGAAGCTTTCTTT. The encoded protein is CAITTGNTEAFF.

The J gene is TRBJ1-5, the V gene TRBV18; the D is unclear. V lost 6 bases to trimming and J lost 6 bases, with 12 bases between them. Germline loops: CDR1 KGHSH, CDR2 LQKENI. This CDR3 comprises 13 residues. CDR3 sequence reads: CASSAESGQPQHF. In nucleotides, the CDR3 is TGTGCCAGCTCCGCCGAGTCGGGTCAGCCCCAGCATTTT. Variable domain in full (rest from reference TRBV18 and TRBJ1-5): NAGVMQNPRHLVRRRGQEARLRCSPMKGHSHVYWYRQLPEEGLKFMVYLQKENIIDESGMPKERFSAEFPKEGPSILRIQQVVRGDSAAYFCASSAESGQPQHFGDGTRLSIL.

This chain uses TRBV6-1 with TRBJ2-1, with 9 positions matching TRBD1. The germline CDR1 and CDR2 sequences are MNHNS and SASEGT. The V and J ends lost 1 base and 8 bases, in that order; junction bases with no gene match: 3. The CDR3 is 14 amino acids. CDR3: CASSEGTGVDEQFF. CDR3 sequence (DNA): TGTGCCAGCAGTGAAGGGACAGGGGTGGATGAGCAGTTCTTC.

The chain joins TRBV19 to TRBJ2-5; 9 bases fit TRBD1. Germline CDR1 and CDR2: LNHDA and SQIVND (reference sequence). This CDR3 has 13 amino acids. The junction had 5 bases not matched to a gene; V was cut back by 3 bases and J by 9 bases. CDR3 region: CASSIGDRDSQYF. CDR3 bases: TGTGCCAGTAGTATTGGGGACAGGGATTCCCAGTACTTC.

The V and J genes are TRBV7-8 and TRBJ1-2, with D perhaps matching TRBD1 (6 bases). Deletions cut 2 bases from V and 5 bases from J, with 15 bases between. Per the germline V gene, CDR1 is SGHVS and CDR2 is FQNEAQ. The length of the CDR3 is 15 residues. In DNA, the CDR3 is TGTGCCAGCAGCTTATTCGGGACAAGTACATATGGCTACACCTTC. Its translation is CASSLFGTSTYGYTF.

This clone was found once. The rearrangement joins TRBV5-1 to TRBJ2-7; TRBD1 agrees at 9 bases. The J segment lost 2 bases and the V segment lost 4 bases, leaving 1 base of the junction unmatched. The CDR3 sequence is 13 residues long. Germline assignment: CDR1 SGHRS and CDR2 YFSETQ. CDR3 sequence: CASSGTGTYEQYF. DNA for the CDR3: TGCGCCAGCAGCGGGACAGGGACCTACGAGCAGTACTTC.

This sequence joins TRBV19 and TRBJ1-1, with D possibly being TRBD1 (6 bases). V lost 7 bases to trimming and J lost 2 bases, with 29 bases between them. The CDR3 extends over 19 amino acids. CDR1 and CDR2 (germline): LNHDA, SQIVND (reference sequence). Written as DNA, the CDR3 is TGTGCCAGTAAGGCCATCCTAGGGGGGGGCAGTGGAGTAAACACTGAAGCTTTCTTT. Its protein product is CASKAILGGGSGVNTEAFF.

The CDR3 nucleotides are TGCGCCAGCAGCTTGGGACGGGGAAATGAAAAACTGTTTTTT. Its translation is CASSLGRGNEKLFF. The chain recombines TRBV5-1 with TRBJ1-4, with D unclear. Deletions cut 0 bases from V and 5 bases from J, with 8 bases between. Germline V lookup: CDR1 SGHRS, CDR2 YFSETQ. The CDR3 is 14 residues long.

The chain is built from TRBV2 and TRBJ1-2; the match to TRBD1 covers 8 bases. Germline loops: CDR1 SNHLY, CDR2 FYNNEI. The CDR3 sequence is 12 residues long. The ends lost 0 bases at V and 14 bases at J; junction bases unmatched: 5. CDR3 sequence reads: CASSEAQGAKTF. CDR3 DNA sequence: TGTGCCAGCAGTGAAGCCCAGGGGGCGAAAACCTTC.

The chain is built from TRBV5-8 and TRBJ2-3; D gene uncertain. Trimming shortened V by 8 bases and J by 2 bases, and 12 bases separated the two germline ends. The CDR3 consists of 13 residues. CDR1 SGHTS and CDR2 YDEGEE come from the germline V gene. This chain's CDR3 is CARITGYTDTQYF. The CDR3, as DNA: TGTGCCAGGATCACGGGTTACACAGATACGCAGTATTTT.

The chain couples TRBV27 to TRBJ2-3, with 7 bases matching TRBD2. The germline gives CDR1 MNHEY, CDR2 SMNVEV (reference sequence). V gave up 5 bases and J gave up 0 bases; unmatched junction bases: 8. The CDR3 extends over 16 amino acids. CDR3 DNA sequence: TGTGCCAGCAGTCGAGGGACTAAACCTAGCACAGATACGCAGTATTTT. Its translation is CASSRGTKPSTDTQYF.